The present T cell receptor beta chain was sequenced within a study of CD8+CD57+ T cells in acquired aplastic anemia. Study findings and constraints: Shared by patients and controls, 25 to 30 CD8+ CDR3s were abundant in patients.

Germline V lookup: CDR1 ENHRY, CDR2 SYGVKD. The CDR3 extends over 19 amino acids. Profiling of TCR beta VDJ combinations and CDR3 sequences used genomic DNA as template. TCRdb used MiXCR to reprocess the reads, holding one entry per CDR3 protein. The data contain 150,000 to 200,000 distinct CDR3 sequences, roughly 48% of them seen just once; the ten biggest clones take up 0.9% to 1.2%. Notes on this clonotype: Its antigen remains unidentified. The germline gene is not matched at one end of the junction; a read error may be the cause.

The sequencing input was sorted CD4+, CD8+, or CD8+CD57+ T cells (not recorded which) from PBMCs. The chain recombines TRBV10-3 with TRBJ2-3; 14 bases are shared with TRBD2. This clonotype was sampled from a human donor in good health. The CDR3 coding sequence is TGTGCCACCAGTGATGCTACGACTAGCGGGGGGGCCTCGACAGATACGCAGTATTTT. Residues: CATSDATTSGGASTDTQYF.